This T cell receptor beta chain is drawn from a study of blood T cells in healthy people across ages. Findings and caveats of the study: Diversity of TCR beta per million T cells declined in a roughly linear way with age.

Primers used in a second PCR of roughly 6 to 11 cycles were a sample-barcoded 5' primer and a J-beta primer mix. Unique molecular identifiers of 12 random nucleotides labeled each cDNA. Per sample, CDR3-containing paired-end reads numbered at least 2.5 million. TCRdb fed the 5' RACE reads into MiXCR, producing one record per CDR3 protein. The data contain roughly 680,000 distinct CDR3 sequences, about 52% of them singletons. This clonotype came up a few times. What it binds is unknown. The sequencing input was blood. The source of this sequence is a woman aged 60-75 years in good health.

The CDR3 protein is CASSPGVPAHEQYF. The CDR3 bases are TGTGCCAGCTCACCGGGGGTTCCTGCCCACGAGCAGTACTTC. The chain couples TRBV18 to TRBJ2-7; D tentatively reads TRBD1 or TRBD2 (5 bases each). Per germline, CDR1 KGHSH and CDR2 LQKENI. CDR3 length: 14 amino acids. Trimming took 3 bases from V and 5 from J, leaving 14 bases between them. Based on the CDR3 plus reference TRBV18 and TRBJ2-7, the full variable domain is NAGVMQNPRHLVRRRGQEARLRCSPMKGHSHVYWYRQLPEEGLKFMVYLQKENIIDESGMPKERFSAEFPKEGPSILRIQQVVRGDSAAYFCASSPGVPAHEQYFGPGTRLTVT.